This TCR beta chain was sequenced during a study of cytomegalovirus exposure and HLA in healthy donors. The PCR made use of 60 Vbeta and 13 Jbeta primers. Produced via immunoSEQ multiplex PCR; TCRdb's table is partial and in-frame only. Among about 200,000 clones listed, roughly 80% were seen once. The CDR3 is 13 amino acids. CDR1 MNHEY and CDR2 SMNVEV come from the germline V gene (reference sequence). Unmatched junction bases numbered 5, after V lost 3 bases and J lost 9 bases. The TCR comes from a man aged 50-60 years in good health and CMV-seronegative. Sequencing was done on a sample of PBMCs. The rearrangement joins TRBV27 to TRBJ2-1; 7 bases match TRBD2. The CDR3 DNA is TGTGCCAGCAGTTTCGCGGGAGAGGGTGAGCAGTTCTTC. It specifies CASSFAGEGEQFF.